The rows below give T cell receptor beta chains drawn from one sample of a study of immune characterization of retroperitoneal liposarcoma. TCRdb passed the PCR reads through MiXCR, listing each CDR3 protein once. Of around 20,000 distinct CDR3 sequences in the sample, approximately 35% are singletons; the top ten hold 6.5% to 8%. The sequenced sample consisted of blood. The receptors come from a male donor with retroperitoneal liposarcoma. Each CDR3 is given with its conserved first and last residue. The D gene is left open where the match is weak. The size entry is marked missing in some rows and otherwise reads once, few, many or a size class.

clone_size: -; j_call: TRBJ2-4; v_call: TRBV7-6; d_call: -; cdr3_nt: TGTGCCAGCAGCTTATCGACCTGGGACATTCAGTACTTC; cdr3_aa: CASSLSTWDIQYF
clone_size: medium-sized; j_call: TRBJ2-1; v_call: TRBV7-2; d_call: -; cdr3_nt: TGTGCCAGCAGCCCAGCCCCCCAGGGGAGGGGATACAATGAGCAGTTCTTC; cdr3_aa: CASSPAPQGRGYNEQFF
clone_size: -; j_call: TRBJ2-3; v_call: TRBV12-3/TRBV12-4; d_call: -; cdr3_nt: TGTGCCAGCAGTTTAGCGCCAGGCGGGAGCACAGATACGCAGTATTTT; cdr3_aa: CASSLAPGGSTDTQYF
clone_size: many; j_call: TRBJ2-5; v_call: TRBV7-2; d_call: -; cdr3_nt: TGTGCCAGCAGCTTGGAGACCCAGTACTTC; cdr3_aa: CASSLETQYF
clone_size: many; j_call: TRBJ2-5; v_call: TRBV12-3/TRBV12-4; d_call: TRBD2; cdr3_nt: TGTGCCAGCAGACTAGCGGGGAGATTCAATGAGCAGTACTTC; cdr3_aa: CASRLAGRFNEQYF
clone_size: many; j_call: TRBJ2-5; v_call: TRBV12-3/TRBV12-4; d_call: TRBD2; cdr3_nt: TGTGCCAGCAGTTTTGCCCTAGCGGAACAAGAGACCCAGTACTTC; cdr3_aa: CASSFALAEQETQYF
clone_size: few; j_call: TRBJ2-1; v_call: TRBV27; d_call: -; cdr3_nt: TGTGCCAGCAGTTTTGGCAACCAAGAGACCCAGTTCTTC; cdr3_aa: CASSFGNQETQFF
clone_size: many; j_call: TRBJ2-5; v_call: TRBV11-3; d_call: TRBD1; cdr3_nt: TGTGCCAGCAGCCCGGGGGACAGGGCCCAAGAGACCCAGTACTTC; cdr3_aa: CASSPGDRAQETQYF
clone_size: few; j_call: TRBJ2-1; v_call: TRBV27; d_call: -; cdr3_nt: TGTGCCAGCAGTGCCCAGCAGCGATACCCCTACAATGAGCAGTTCTTC; cdr3_aa: CASSAQQRYPYNEQFF
clone_size: few; j_call: TRBJ2-1; v_call: TRBV11-2; d_call: TRBD2; cdr3_nt: TGTGCCAGCAGTTGGACTAGCGCGAGCTCCTACGAGCAGTTCTTC; cdr3_aa: CASSWTSASSYEQFF
clone_size: few; j_call: TRBJ1-1; v_call: TRBV11-3; d_call: -; cdr3_nt: TGTGCCAGCAGCTTAGGGGGGATGGCTTTCTTT; cdr3_aa: CASSLGGMAFF
clone_size: many; j_call: TRBJ2-5; v_call: TRBV11-2; d_call: TRBD1; cdr3_nt: TGTGCCAGCAGCCCGTCCGGGACAGGAAGGGGGAATGAGCAGTACTTC; cdr3_aa: CASSPSGTGRGNEQYF
clone_size: -; j_call: TRBJ2-1; v_call: TRBV11-1; d_call: TRBD2; cdr3_nt: TGTGCCAACAGCCTATCGGGACTAGCGGAGTACAATGAGCAGTTCTTC; cdr3_aa: CANSLSGLAEYNEQFF
clone_size: -; j_call: TRBJ2-2; v_call: TRBV12-5; d_call: TRBD1; cdr3_nt: TGTGCTAGTGGGGGGCAGGGGGTCGGGGAGCTGTTTTTT; cdr3_aa: CASGGQGVGELFF
clone_size: few; j_call: TRBJ2-1; v_call: TRBV6-5; d_call: -; cdr3_nt: TGTGCCAGCAGCGAGACTAGCTACAATGAGCAGTTCTTC; cdr3_aa: CASSETSYNEQFF
clone_size: -; j_call: TRBJ2-3; v_call: TRBV11-3; d_call: -; cdr3_nt: TGTGCCAGCAGCATCCCTAGCGGCACAGATACGCAGTATTTT; cdr3_aa: CASSIPSGTDTQYF
clone_size: many; j_call: TRBJ2-3; v_call: TRBV7-8; d_call: TRBD2; cdr3_nt: TGTGCCAGCAGCATACTCGCGGGGGGGCCTTTAGGTACAGATACGCAGTATTTT; cdr3_aa: CASSILAGGPLGTDTQYF
clone_size: -; j_call: TRBJ1-1; v_call: TRBV7-2; d_call: -; cdr3_nt: TGTGCCAGCAGCTTACAGGGAATCACTGAAGCTTTCTTT; cdr3_aa: CASSLQGITEAFF
clone_size: medium-sized; j_call: TRBJ2-1; v_call: TRBV6-1; d_call: -; cdr3_nt: TGTGCCAGCAAGTGGAACGACGGTACCTACGAGCAGTTCTTC; cdr3_aa: CASKWNDGTYEQFF
clone_size: many; j_call: TRBJ2-7; v_call: TRBV6-1; d_call: TRBD2; cdr3_nt: TGTGCCAGCAGTGGGGGACTAGCGGGTTTGTACAATGAGCAGTACTTC; cdr3_aa: CASSGGLAGLYNEQYF
clone_size: -; j_call: TRBJ2-2; v_call: TRBV7-2; d_call: -; cdr3_nt: TGTGCCAGCAGGGTGGGTTTCACCGGGGAGCTGTTTTTT; cdr3_aa: CASRVGFTGELFF
clone_size: few; j_call: TRBJ2-4; v_call: TRBV6-1; d_call: TRBD2; cdr3_nt: TGTGCCAGCAGCCCGGGACTAGCGGGGAATGAGCAGTACTTC; cdr3_aa: CASSPGLAGNEQYF
clone_size: -; j_call: TRBJ1-3; v_call: TRBV11-2; d_call: -; cdr3_nt: TGTGCCAGCAGCTTAAGTAGAGGAAACACCATATATTTT; cdr3_aa: CASSLSRGNTIYF
clone_size: few; j_call: TRBJ2-1; v_call: TRBV12-3/TRBV12-4; d_call: TRBD2; cdr3_nt: TGTGCCAGCAGTTTGGAGCGGGAGAGCTATGAGCAGTTCTTC; cdr3_aa: CASSLERESYEQFF
clone_size: -; j_call: TRBJ2-5; v_call: TRBV7-4; d_call: -; cdr3_nt: TGTGCCAGCACCGGACCTTTTCAAGAGACCCAGTACTTC; cdr3_aa: CASTGPFQETQYF
clone_size: -; j_call: TRBJ1-2; v_call: TRBV7-8; d_call: TRBD1; cdr3_nt: TGTGCCAGCAGCATAAGACACAGGGGAGGTGGCTACACCTTC; cdr3_aa: CASSIRHRGGGYTF
clone_size: -; j_call: TRBJ2-1; v_call: TRBV27; d_call: -; cdr3_nt: TGTGCCAGCAGTTTATATGTTGCGGGATCGAATAATGAGCAGTTCTTC; cdr3_aa: CASSLYVAGSNNEQFF
clone_size: many; j_call: TRBJ2-3; v_call: TRBV12-3/TRBV12-4; d_call: -; cdr3_nt: TGTGCCAGCAGCCAGCCAACACAAGGGGGTTCTGGAGATACGCAGTATTTT; cdr3_aa: CASSQPTQGGSGDTQYF
clone_size: few; j_call: TRBJ2-3; v_call: TRBV6-6; d_call: -; cdr3_nt: TGTGCCAGCAGTTACGGAGCTGAAACAGATACGCAGTATTTT; cdr3_aa: CASSYGAETDTQYF
clone_size: -; j_call: TRBJ2-7; v_call: TRBV6-2/TRBV6-3; d_call: -; cdr3_nt: TGTGCCAGCAGAACCTTAGGGACGAGGTGGGAGCAGTACTTC; cdr3_aa: CASRTLGTRWEQYF
clone_size: medium-sized; j_call: TRBJ2-3; v_call: TRBV6-1; d_call: -; cdr3_nt: TGTGCCAGCAGTCAGGACCAGACAGATACGCAGTATTTT; cdr3_aa: CASSQDQTDTQYF
clone_size: -; j_call: TRBJ1-2; v_call: TRBV7-8; d_call: -; cdr3_nt: TGTGCCAGCGGCGATTATATTAACTATGGCTACACCTTC; cdr3_aa: CASGDYINYGYTF
clone_size: many; j_call: TRBJ2-3; v_call: TRBV7-2; d_call: TRBD2; cdr3_nt: TGTGCCAGCAGCTCCGTTGGGGCGGGACTAGCAGGGGATACGCAGTATTTT; cdr3_aa: CASSSVGAGLAGDTQYF
clone_size: -; j_call: TRBJ1-1; v_call: TRBV5-1; d_call: TRBD1; cdr3_nt: TGCGCCAGCAGCTCGACGACAGGGGGGAACACTGAAGCTTTCTTT; cdr3_aa: CASSSTTGGNTEAFF
clone_size: -; j_call: TRBJ2-1; v_call: TRBV12-3/TRBV12-4; d_call: -; cdr3_nt: TGTGCCAGCAGTTTAAGGGCTTCCTTAGGGGAGCAGTTCTTC; cdr3_aa: CASSLRASLGEQFF
clone_size: few; j_call: TRBJ2-3; v_call: TRBV6-1; d_call: TRBD2; cdr3_nt: TGTGCCAGCAGCCTAGCGGGGGGTACAGATACGCAGTATTTT; cdr3_aa: CASSLAGGTDTQYF
clone_size: many; j_call: TRBJ1-1; v_call: TRBV7-2; d_call: -; cdr3_nt: TGTGCCAGCAGCTTGATAGGGTCGAACACTGAAGCTTTCTTT; cdr3_aa: CASSLIGSNTEAFF
clone_size: many; j_call: TRBJ2-1; v_call: TRBV6-6; d_call: -; cdr3_nt: TGTGCCAGCAGAGGTAGCGGAGGGAACAATGAGCAGTTCTTC; cdr3_aa: CASRGSGGNNEQFF
clone_size: few; j_call: TRBJ2-7; v_call: TRBV7-2; d_call: -; cdr3_nt: TGTGCCAGCAGCCCTGTTCCTTCCTTTAGGTACGAGCAGTACTTC; cdr3_aa: CASSPVPSFRYEQYF
clone_size: -; j_call: TRBJ1-1; v_call: TRBV6-1; d_call: -; cdr3_nt: TGTGCCAGCAGCCCCCCAGAGAACACTGAAGCTTTCTTT; cdr3_aa: CASSPPENTEAFF
clone_size: many; j_call: TRBJ2-1; v_call: TRBV6-1; d_call: -; cdr3_nt: TGTGCCAGCAGCGATGCCTTGGTAGGCCACCTCTACAATGAGCAGTTCTTC; cdr3_aa: CASSDALVGHLYNEQFF
clone_size: few; j_call: TRBJ2-1; v_call: TRBV6-1; d_call: -; cdr3_nt: TGTGCCAGCTCCCAAGGGGGGGTTTCCTACAATGAGCAGTTCTTC; cdr3_aa: CASSQGGVSYNEQFF
clone_size: many; j_call: TRBJ2-3; v_call: TRBV6-1; d_call: -; cdr3_nt: TGTGCCAGCAGCCCGCAGGGGATTAGCACAGATACGCAGTATTTT; cdr3_aa: CASSPQGISTDTQYF
clone_size: -; j_call: TRBJ1-5; v_call: TRBV10-1; d_call: -; cdr3_nt: TGCGCCAGCAGTGTCCCCTCCGTCGGCAGGGCAAATCAGCCCCAGCATTTT; cdr3_aa: CASSVPSVGRANQPQHF
clone_size: many; j_call: TRBJ2-7; v_call: TRBV6-1; d_call: -; cdr3_nt: TGTGCCAGCAGTTCCCCCCAGGGTGGCTACGAGCAGTACTTC; cdr3_aa: CASSSPQGGYEQYF
clone_size: -; j_call: TRBJ2-7; v_call: TRBV6-2/TRBV6-3; d_call: TRBD2; cdr3_nt: TGTGCCAGCAGGCCGGGACTAGCGGGAACCTACGAGCAGTACTTC; cdr3_aa: CASRPGLAGTYEQYF
clone_size: few; j_call: TRBJ2-5; v_call: TRBV4-1; d_call: -; cdr3_nt: TGCGCCAGCAGCCAAGATGTGACGCTAATTCAAGAGACCCAGTACTTC; cdr3_aa: CASSQDVTLIQETQYF
clone_size: few; j_call: TRBJ1-3; v_call: TRBV12-3/TRBV12-4; d_call: -; cdr3_nt: TGTGCCAGCAGTTTAGCGGAGGGGCACACCATATATTTT; cdr3_aa: CASSLAEGHTIYF
clone_size: few; j_call: TRBJ2-3; v_call: TRBV4-1; d_call: TRBD2; cdr3_nt: TGCGCCAGCAGCCGGACCCTTGAGCGGGAGACTCGGAATGAGCAGTTCTTT; cdr3_aa: CASSRTLERETRNEQFF
clone_size: few; j_call: TRBJ2-7; v_call: TRBV4-1; d_call: -; cdr3_nt: TGCGCCAGCAGCCCCCCCTGGTCCCCCTACGAGCAGTACTTC; cdr3_aa: CASSPPWSPYEQYF
clone_size: few; j_call: TRBJ1-2; v_call: TRBV12-3/TRBV12-4; d_call: -; cdr3_nt: TGTGCCACCACCCAGGGGTTTAACTATGGCTACACCTTC; cdr3_aa: CATTQGFNYGYTF
clone_size: medium-sized; j_call: TRBJ2-1; v_call: TRBV11-3; d_call: -; cdr3_nt: TGTGCCAGCAGCTTAGGAAATGGCTTCCAGTTCTTC; cdr3_aa: CASSLGNGFQFF
clone_size: medium-sized; j_call: TRBJ2-7; v_call: TRBV7-2; d_call: -; cdr3_nt: TGTGCCAGCAGCTTAGACACAGGCTCCTACAATGAGCAGTACTTC; cdr3_aa: CASSLDTGSYNEQYF
clone_size: medium-sized; j_call: TRBJ2-3; v_call: TRBV12-3/TRBV12-4; d_call: -; cdr3_nt: TGTGCCAGCAGTTTATATCGGCTAGCTGCAGATACGCAGTATTTT; cdr3_aa: CASSLYRLAADTQYF
clone_size: -; j_call: TRBJ2-5; v_call: TRBV6-8; d_call: TRBD1; cdr3_nt: TGTGCCAGCAGTATAGGACAGGGAAGGCACAATGAGCAGTACTTC; cdr3_aa: CASSIGQGRHNEQYF
clone_size: few; j_call: TRBJ1-1; v_call: TRBV6-6; d_call: TRBD1; cdr3_nt: TGTGCCAGCAGTTACCTCTCCGGACAGGGGAAAGAAGCTTTCTTT; cdr3_aa: CASSYLSGQGKEAFF
clone_size: -; j_call: TRBJ2-7; v_call: TRBV7-2; d_call: -; cdr3_nt: TGTGCCAGCAGCCCTTTGTATGGGGCCTACGAGCAGTACTTC; cdr3_aa: CASSPLYGAYEQYF
clone_size: many; j_call: TRBJ2-2; v_call: TRBV7-8; d_call: -; cdr3_nt: TGTGCCAGCAGCTCAACCTCCTCCGGGGGAAAAACCGGGGAGCTGTTTTTT; cdr3_aa: CASSSTSSGGKTGELFF
clone_size: few; j_call: TRBJ1-1; v_call: TRBV6-1; d_call: -; cdr3_nt: TGTGCCAGCAGTCGGCCTGGCAGGAAGAACACTGAAGCTTTCTTT; cdr3_aa: CASSRPGRKNTEAFF